This is a list of T cell receptor beta chains from one sample in a study of T cell repertoires in cytomegalovirus infection. TCRdb reanalysed the reads using MiXCR and keeps one entry per CDR3 protein. The profile covers approximately 400,000 distinct CDR3 sequences, with approximately 30% appearing a single time and roughly an eighth taken by the ten largest. The source material was PBMCs. Receptors originate from a human donor in good health (CMV status not recorded). Some clones in this sample may be carry-over from other donors' samples. Each CDR3 is given with its conserved first and last residue. The size of a clone is reported for some rows only, either as once, few or many, or as a class for expanded clones.

v_gene,j_gene,abundance,CDR3aa
TRBV5-1,TRBJ1-1,.,CASSLEYAVVTEAFF
TRBV12-3/TRBV12-4,TRBJ2-1,few,CASSLLTGGYNEQFF
TRBV14,TRBJ2-1,few,CASSQRMTGRLINEQFF
TRBV7-9,TRBJ1-2,.,CASSLSLNAGYGYTF
TRBV7-2,TRBJ2-1,many,CASSSAGTSGASSYNEQFF
TRBV7-9,TRBJ1-2,.,CASSQGQGINSGYTF
TRBV24-1,TRBJ2-5,once,CATSDWDTCYQETQYF
TRBV12-3/TRBV12-4,TRBJ1-4,many,CASRPTGAGKLFF
TRBV27,TRBJ2-5,.,CASTTAQGRIGQETQYF
TRBV29-1,TRBJ2-1,.,CSATPTSGVTPYNEQFF
TRBV7-8,TRBJ2-7,.,CASSSVGHRDEQYF
TRBV6-2/TRBV6-3,TRBJ2-3,.,CASSYFPRPSGVLGDTQYF
TRBV11-2,TRBJ2-7,.,CASSSTGQGSYEQYF
TRBV5-1,TRBJ2-7,few,CASNDPRSSYEQYF
TRBV18,TRBJ1-5,.,CASARQGFNQPQHF
TRBV12-3/TRBV12-4,TRBJ1-5,.,CATAPGTGINQPQHF
TRBV12-3/TRBV12-4,TRBJ1-3,many,CASSSRGASSGNTIYF
TRBV6-5,TRBJ1-1,.,CASSSLDRPGAEAFF
TRBV12-3/TRBV12-4,TRBJ1-2,.,CASSFAQGARGYTF
TRBV20-1,TRBJ1-5,.,CSAKGQGYNQPQHF
TRBV6-1,TRBJ1-6,many,CASSEPGRGRGPLHF
TRBV7-8,TRBJ2-3,few,CASSGIRTSSRADTQYF
TRBV28,TRBJ1-2,.,CASSLVGDIGDGYTF
TRBV10-3,TRBJ1-5,.,CAVRGTSNQPQHF
TRBV19,TRBJ1-2,.,CASKRKPNYGYTF
TRBV7-2,TRBJ2-6,.,CASSLVKVLLSGANVLTF
TRBV24-1,TRBJ1-5,.,CATSDGSRVGPQHF
TRBV12-3/TRBV12-4,TRBJ2-5,.,CASRLSGVETQYF
TRBV6-6,TRBJ2-1,.,CASSPTSGSNEQFF
TRBV6-1,TRBJ1-2,.,CASRVAGTGINYGYTF
TRBV12-3/TRBV12-4,TRBJ2-6,many,CASSLGGANVLTF
TRBV20-1,TRBJ2-3,.,CSARGGSLAGGHSTDTQYF
TRBV7-9,TRBJ2-3,few,CASSRGLAGNTDTQYF
TRBV6-5,TRBJ2-3,few,CASSPSGAQGSTQYF
TRBV29-1,TRBJ2-3,once,CSVEDPREGRSTDTQYF
TRBV7-2,TRBJ1-2,few,CASSLGLFYGYTF
TRBV24-1,TRBJ2-3,few,CATSDPTGLGTDTQYF
TRBV7-2,TRBJ1-2,many,CASSLGSDRGYGYTF
TRBV6-2/TRBV6-3,TRBJ1-5,.,CASSYGGAGIGYQPQHF
TRBV7-2,TRBJ2-2,many,CASSAGGGPRTGELFF
TRBV30,TRBJ1-2,few,CAWAGQGYGYTF
TRBV2,TRBJ1-5,.,CASTQGAGGNQPQHF
TRBV15,TRBJ2-1,.,CATSEDRGPYNAQFF
TRBV7-6,TRBJ2-7,.,CASSSGTGVLYEQYF
TRBV7-6,TRBJ2-6,many,CASSLVNPNMLFSSGANVLTF
TRBV2,TRBJ1-6,few,CASSQENNSPLRF
TRBV7-2,TRBJ2-1,many,CASSLRGGTEAYNEQFF
TRBV19,TRBJ2-1,.,CAISMLGVNEQFF
TRBV7-2,TRBJ2-5,.,CASTLGDSNFQETQYF
TRBV20-1,TRBJ1-4,few,CSARDFQSPTNEKLFF
TRBV27,TRBJ1-5,many,CASRPGQGSYQPQHF
TRBV5-4,TRBJ2-2,many,CASSFEAGNTGELFF
TRBV20-1,TRBJ2-1,few,CSARDQAQDYNEQFF
TRBV23-1,TRBJ2-5,few,CASSQFRDNQETQYF
TRBV6-2/TRBV6-3,TRBJ1-1,once,CASSSPAGAASTVNTEAFF
TRBV12-3/TRBV12-4,TRBJ2-2,.,CASSLPGAEAGELFF
TRBV4-3,TRBJ1-2,.,CASSQVLGEGYTF